This entry concerns a single T cell receptor beta chain. Its target is not known. V gave up 0 bases and J gave up 1 base; unmatched junction bases: 14. The CDR3 is 21 residues long. CDR1 and CDR2 from the germline V gene are MGHRA and YSYEKL. This entry comes from a study of cytomegalovirus exposure and HLA in healthy donors. Study-wide context: Earlier work reported approximately 110 million unique TCR beta sequences from 180 million or so T cells.

The PCR contained 60 Vbeta and 13 Jbeta primers. Sequenced by immunoSEQ multiplex PCR; TCRdb stores in-frame clones only, minus some. The table has approximately 170,000 clones, around 76% seen once. Findings and limits, study-wide: Within the data, a cluster of highly shared sequence variants was likely a sequencing artifact. Later analysis associated a missense DCLRE1C variant with TCR beta V- and J-gene trimming.

Source material: PBMCs. The rearrangement joins TRBV4-1 to TRBJ2-7; TRBD2 matches at 14 bases. This TCR derives from a man between 40 and 49 years old in good health and CMV-seronegative. The CDR3 sequence: CASSQDLTPGLAGVVSYEQYF. The CDR3 bases are TGCGCCAGCAGCCAAGACCTGACCCCGGGACTAGCGGGAGTAGTGTCCTACGAGCAGTACTTC.